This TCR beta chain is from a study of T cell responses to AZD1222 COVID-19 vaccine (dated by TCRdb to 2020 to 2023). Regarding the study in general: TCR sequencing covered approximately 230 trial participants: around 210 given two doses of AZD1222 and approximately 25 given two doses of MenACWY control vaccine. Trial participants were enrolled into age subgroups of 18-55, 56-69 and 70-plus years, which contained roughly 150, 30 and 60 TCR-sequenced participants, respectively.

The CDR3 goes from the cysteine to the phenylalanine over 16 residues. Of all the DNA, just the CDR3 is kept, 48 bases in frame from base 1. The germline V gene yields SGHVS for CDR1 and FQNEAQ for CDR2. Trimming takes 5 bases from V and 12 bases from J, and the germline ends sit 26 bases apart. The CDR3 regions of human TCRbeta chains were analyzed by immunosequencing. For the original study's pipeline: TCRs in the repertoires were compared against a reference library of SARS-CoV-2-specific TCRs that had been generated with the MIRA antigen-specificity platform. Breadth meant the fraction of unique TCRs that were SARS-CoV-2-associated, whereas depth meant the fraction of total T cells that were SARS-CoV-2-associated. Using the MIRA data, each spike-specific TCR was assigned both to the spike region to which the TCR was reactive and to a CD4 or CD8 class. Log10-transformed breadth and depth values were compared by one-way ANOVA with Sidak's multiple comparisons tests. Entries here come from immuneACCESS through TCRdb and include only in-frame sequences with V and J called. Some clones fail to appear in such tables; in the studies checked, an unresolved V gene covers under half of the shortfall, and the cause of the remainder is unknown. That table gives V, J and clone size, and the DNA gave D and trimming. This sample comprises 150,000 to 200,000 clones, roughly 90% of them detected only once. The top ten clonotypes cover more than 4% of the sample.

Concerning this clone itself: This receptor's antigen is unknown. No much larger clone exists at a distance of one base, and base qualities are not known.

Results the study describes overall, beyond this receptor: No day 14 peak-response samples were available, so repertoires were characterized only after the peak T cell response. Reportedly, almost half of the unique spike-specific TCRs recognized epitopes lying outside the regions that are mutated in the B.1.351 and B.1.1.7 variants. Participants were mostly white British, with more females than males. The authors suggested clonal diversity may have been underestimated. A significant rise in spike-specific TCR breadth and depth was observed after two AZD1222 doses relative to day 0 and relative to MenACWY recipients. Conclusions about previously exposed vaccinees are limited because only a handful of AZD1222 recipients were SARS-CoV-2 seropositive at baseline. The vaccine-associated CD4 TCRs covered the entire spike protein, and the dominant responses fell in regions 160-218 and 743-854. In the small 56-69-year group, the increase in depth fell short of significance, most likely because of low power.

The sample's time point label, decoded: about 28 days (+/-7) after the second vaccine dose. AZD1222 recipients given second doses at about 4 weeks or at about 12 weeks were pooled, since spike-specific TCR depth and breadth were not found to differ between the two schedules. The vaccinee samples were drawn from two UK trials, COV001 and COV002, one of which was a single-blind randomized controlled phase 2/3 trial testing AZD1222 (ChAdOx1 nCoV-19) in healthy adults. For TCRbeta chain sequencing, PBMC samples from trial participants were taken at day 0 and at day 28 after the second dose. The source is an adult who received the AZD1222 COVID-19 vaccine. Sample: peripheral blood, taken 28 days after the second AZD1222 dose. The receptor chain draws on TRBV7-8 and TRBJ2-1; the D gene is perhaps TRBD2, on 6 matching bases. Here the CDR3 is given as CASSQELGARGVGQFF. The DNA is TGTGCCAGCAGCCAGGAGCTAGGAGCACGCGGGGTAGGGCAGTTCTTC. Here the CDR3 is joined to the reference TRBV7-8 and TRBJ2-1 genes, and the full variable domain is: GAGVSQSPRYKVAKRGQDVALRCDPISGHVSLFWYQQALGQGPEFLTYFQNEAQLDKSGLPSDRFFAERPEGSVSTLKIQRTQQEDSAVYLCASSQELGARGVGQFFGPGTRLTVL.